This T cell receptor beta chain comes out of a study of monozygotic twins with inflammatory bowel disease. Two nested PCRs, run for approximately 16 and 9 cycles, were applied to TCRalpha and TCRbeta cDNA. For each CDR3 protein, TCRdb gives one entry from its re-call of the 5' RACE reads, without DNA. This sample contains 300,000 to 400,000 distinct CDR3 sequences. Findings and caveats of the study: Clonotype overlap with others was lower in IBD patients than in healthy twins, a difference that was greatest with disease activity.

CDR3 length: 13 residues. Germline V gene data show CDR1 as SGHKS and CDR2 as YYEKEE (reference sequence). Concerning this clonotype itself: The antigen is not known.

The receptor comes from a human donor with ulcerative colitis or Crohn's disease, or a healthy co-twin of an affected twin (not recorded which). The sample comprised blood. This rearrangement joins TRBV5-5 to TRBJ1-2; TCRdb picks TRBD1, but there is no DNA to check that call. The CDR3 is CASSPGTEFVYTF.